The present T cell receptor beta chain was sequenced within a study of long-term antiretroviral therapy in people with HIV. Losses at the gene ends were 5 bases for V and 1 base for J; bases not matched to a gene: 8. The CDR3 totals 16 residues. Germline loops: CDR1 LNHDA, CDR2 SQIVND (reference sequence). Inclusion required at least two post-ART and at least one pre-ART PBMC samples. The samples comprised about 0.95-11 million cryopreserved PBMC ahead of DNA extraction. The immunoSEQ assay was v3.0, run at survey level. Data came from immunoSEQ multiplex PCR; TCRdb stores just in-frame clones and leaves some out. The repertoire consists of approximately 9,000 clones, with roughly 84% occurring once and the leading ten covering roughly 9.5%. On this clone: Its antigen remains unknown.

Study findings and constraints: Possibly under older ART regimens, blood was drawn between about 2004 and 2018. Subsequent to ART, diversity was augmented yet persisted below that of transplant donor controls.

The sequence was collected from a young man with HIV. Sequenced here: unsorted PBMCs, sampled 0.3 years before starting antiretroviral therapy. The chain recombines TRBV19 with TRBJ1-1; 9 nucleotides align to TRBD1. CDR3 region: CASSPQGQGRNTEAFF. For the CDR3, the DNA is TGTGCCAGTAGTCCTCAGGGACAGGGACGGAACACTGAAGCTTTCTTT. Full variable domain (missing parts from reference TRBV19 and TRBJ1-1): DGGITQSPKYLFRKEGQNVTLSCEQNLNHDAMYWYRQDPGQGLRLIYYSQIVNDFQKGDIAEGYSVSREKKESFPLTVTSAQKNPTAFYLCASSPQGQGRNTEAFFGQGTRLTVV.